This T cell receptor beta chain was recovered during a study of blood T cells in healthy people across ages. A sample-barcoded 5' primer and a J-beta primer mix were used in a second PCR of about 7 to 12 cycles. Using its own MiXCR run on the 5' RACE reads, TCRdb lists one record per CDR3 protein. The repertoire includes approximately 810,000 distinct CDR3 sequences, about 30% of them detected once, and approximately 15% sits in the top ten. Study results and caveats: A strong correlation was found between TCR beta diversity and the percentage of naive T cells. Age advanced and TCR beta diversity per million T cells fell, roughly linearly.

A remark on this clonotype: The target antigen is unknown. This may be a read error, as it is one base from a much larger clone.

The receptor's source is a woman older than 75 in good health. The sequencing input was blood.

CDR3 protein: CASSYSGGRTDEQFF. CDR3 nucleotide sequence: TGTGCCAGCAGTTACTCCGGGGGGCGTACGGATGAGCAGTTCTTC. V gene TRBV6-6 combines with J gene TRBJ2-1; tentatively, D is TRBD2 (7 bases). The CDR3 totals 15 residues. V dropped 0 bases and J dropped 8 bases, with 14 bases sitting between them. Germline loops: CDR1 MNHNY, CDR2 SVGAGI (reference sequence).